Listed below are T cell receptor beta chains from one sample, sequenced in a study of cytomegalovirus exposure and HLA in healthy donors. Profiled with immunoSEQ multiplex PCR; TCRdb holds only in-frame clones, not every one. The profile covers some 76,000 clones, with approximately 94% appearing a single time and more than 1% taken by the ten largest. Material for sequencing was PBMCs. All receptors come from a woman between 18 and 30 years old in good health and CMV-seronegative. The CDR3 runs from the conserved cysteine through the conserved F or W. The D gene is left open where the match is weak. Clone size, where shown, is once, few, many, or a class for clones that have expanded.

cdr3_nt: TGTGCCAGTAGTATGACTAGCGGGACTTTCACCGGGGAGCTGTTTTTT
cdr3_aa: CASSMTSGTFTGELFF
d_call: TRBD2
j_call: TRBJ2-2
v_call: TRBV19
clone_size: NA

cdr3_nt: TGTGCCAGCAGCCTTCGACAGGGGGCAGGTGGGGAGCTGTTTTTT
cdr3_aa: CASSLRQGAGGELFF
d_call: TRBD1
j_call: TRBJ2-2
v_call: TRBV9
clone_size: NA

cdr3_nt: TGTGCCAGCAGCCCCACAGCTCTGGGAAACACCATATATTTT
cdr3_aa: CASSPTALGNTIYF
d_call: NA
j_call: TRBJ1-3
v_call: TRBV13
clone_size: NA

cdr3_nt: TGTGCCAGCGGTGACAGGGGGCGGGGGCAGTACTTC
cdr3_aa: CASGDRGRGQYF
d_call: TRBD1
j_call: TRBJ2-7
v_call: TRBV27
clone_size: NA

cdr3_nt: TGTGCCAGCAGCCCACGGGGAGGGACAGATACGCAGTATTTT
cdr3_aa: CASSPRGGTDTQYF
d_call: TRBD2
j_call: TRBJ2-3
v_call: TRBV28
clone_size: NA

cdr3_nt: TGTGCCAGCAGTGACGTACGAGCCTACGAGCAGTACTTC
cdr3_aa: CASSDVRAYEQYF
d_call: NA
j_call: TRBJ2-7
v_call: TRBV25-1
clone_size: NA

cdr3_nt: TGTGCCAGCAGTCAGGGGGTAACCTACGAGCAGTACTTC
cdr3_aa: CASSQGVTYEQYF
d_call: TRBD1
j_call: TRBJ2-7
v_call: TRBV6-5
clone_size: few

cdr3_nt: TGTGCCAGCAGCGGAGGCCCCAATCACCCAGAGACCCAGTACTTC
cdr3_aa: CASSGGPNHPETQYF
d_call: NA
j_call: TRBJ2-5
v_call: TRBV6-7
clone_size: NA

cdr3_nt: TGCGCCAGCAGCCAAGTCTCTAGTTTCCAGCAGTTCTTC
cdr3_aa: CASSQVSSFQQFF
d_call: NA
j_call: TRBJ2-1
v_call: TRBV4-1
clone_size: NA

cdr3_nt: TGTGCCAGCAGTGAAGACCCAGGGGCTTGGGAGACCCAGTACTTC
cdr3_aa: CASSEDPGAWETQYF
d_call: NA
j_call: TRBJ2-5
v_call: TRBV2
clone_size: NA

cdr3_nt: TGTGCCTGGCGGGGACAAGAGACCCAGTACTTC
cdr3_aa: CAWRGQETQYF
d_call: NA
j_call: TRBJ2-5
v_call: TRBV30
clone_size: NA

cdr3_nt: TGTGCCAGCAGCTTAAAGACTCTAGCGGGGGACAAGTACGAGCAGTACTTC
cdr3_aa: CASSLKTLAGDKYEQYF
d_call: TRBD2
j_call: TRBJ2-7
v_call: TRBV7-9
clone_size: NA

cdr3_nt: TGTGCCAGCAGCATACGGGACAGTAGGGGTTTTGAAGCTTTCTTT
cdr3_aa: CASSIRDSRGFEAFF
d_call: TRBD1
j_call: TRBJ1-1
v_call: TRBV5-4
clone_size: NA

cdr3_nt: TGTGCCTGGAGCCCAGAATGGGAGTCCTACGAGCAGTACTTC
cdr3_aa: CAWSPEWESYEQYF
d_call: NA
j_call: TRBJ2-7
v_call: TRBV30
clone_size: once

cdr3_nt: TGTGCCAGCAGCCCTAGCGGGAGCCCCGGAGATACGCAGTATTTT
cdr3_aa: CASSPSGSPGDTQYF
d_call: TRBD2
j_call: TRBJ2-3
v_call: TRBV7-3
clone_size: NA

cdr3_nt: TGTGCCAGCAGCTTTAGACACACCTACGAGCAGTACTTC
cdr3_aa: CASSFRHTYEQYF
d_call: NA
j_call: TRBJ2-7
v_call: TRBV11-1
clone_size: NA

cdr3_nt: TGTGCCAGCAGCGGGATAGCGGGAGGAACGAAGACCCAGTACTTC
cdr3_aa: CASSGIAGGTKTQYF
d_call: TRBD2
j_call: TRBJ2-5
v_call: TRBV2
clone_size: NA

cdr3_nt: TGTGCCAGCAGCGGTGGACACCATAGCAATCAGCCCCAGCATTTT
cdr3_aa: CASSGGHHSNQPQHF
d_call: NA
j_call: TRBJ1-5
v_call: TRBV5-8
clone_size: NA

cdr3_nt: TGTGCCAGCGCTCCCGGGACAGGTCAACAACTGTTTTTT
cdr3_aa: CASAPGTGQQLFF
d_call: TRBD1
j_call: TRBJ1-4
v_call: TRBV9
clone_size: NA

cdr3_nt: TGTGCCAGCAGCCGAAGGGACAGGGAAAGTGGCTACACCTTC
cdr3_aa: CASSRRDRESGYTF
d_call: TRBD1
j_call: TRBJ1-2
v_call: TRBV4-2
clone_size: NA

cdr3_nt: TGTGCCTGGAGTGGCCAGGGATACAATGAGCAGTTCTTC
cdr3_aa: CAWSGQGYNEQFF
d_call: NA
j_call: TRBJ2-1
v_call: TRBV30
clone_size: NA

cdr3_nt: TGTGCCAGCAGCTTAAGGACCGGGAGGGCCGACGAGCAGTACTTC
cdr3_aa: CASSLRTGRADEQYF
d_call: TRBD2
j_call: TRBJ2-7
v_call: TRBV13
clone_size: once

cdr3_nt: TGTGCCAGCAGTGGGTGGGGGCTGGCCAATGAGCAGTTCTTC
cdr3_aa: CASSGWGLANEQFF
d_call: NA
j_call: TRBJ2-1
v_call: TRBV6-1
clone_size: few

cdr3_nt: TGTGCCAGCTCACCCTTAGGGACAGCTGTAAACACCGGGGAGCTGTTTTTT
cdr3_aa: CASSPLGTAVNTGELFF
d_call: TRBD1
j_call: TRBJ2-2
v_call: TRBV18
clone_size: NA

cdr3_nt: TGTGCCAGCAGCCCCGGGCTAGCGGGAGCTTACAATGAGCAGTTCTTC
cdr3_aa: CASSPGLAGAYNEQFF
d_call: TRBD2
j_call: TRBJ2-1
v_call: TRBV27
clone_size: NA

cdr3_nt: TGTGCCAGCAGCTTGGACAGCAACCAAGAGACCCAGTACTTC
cdr3_aa: CASSLDSNQETQYF
d_call: NA
j_call: TRBJ2-5
v_call: TRBV7-8
clone_size: NA

cdr3_nt: TGTGCCAGCAGCTACCTCCCTAGCGGGGGACACAATGAGCAGTTCTTC
cdr3_aa: CASSYLPSGGHNEQFF
d_call: TRBD2
j_call: TRBJ2-1
v_call: TRBV7-9
clone_size: NA

cdr3_nt: TGTGCCAGCAGCCGCAGGATGGGTGTCGAGCAGTACTTC
cdr3_aa: CASSRRMGVEQYF
d_call: NA
j_call: TRBJ2-7
v_call: TRBV14
clone_size: once

cdr3_nt: TGCAGCCCCCCCTGGGACATTTGGGCCGTCAATCAGCCCCAGCATTTT
cdr3_aa: CSPPWDIWAVNQPQHF
d_call: NA
j_call: TRBJ1-5
v_call: TRBV29-1
clone_size: NA

cdr3_nt: TGTGCCTGGAGTACCCCTTGGGTCGTGCAGGGCAATCAGCCCCAGCATTTT
cdr3_aa: CAWSTPWVVQGNQPQHF
d_call: NA
j_call: TRBJ1-5
v_call: TRBV30
clone_size: NA

cdr3_nt: TGTGCCAGCTCACCACCGACTGGGAGCACAGATACGCAGTATTTT
cdr3_aa: CASSPPTGSTDTQYF
d_call: NA
j_call: TRBJ2-3
v_call: TRBV18
clone_size: NA

cdr3_nt: TGTGCCAGCAGCCCATCCCCCGGGACTAGCGGGGGGCCGAGCACAGATACGCAGTATTTT
cdr3_aa: CASSPSPGTSGGPSTDTQYF
d_call: TRBD2
j_call: TRBJ2-3
v_call: TRBV14
clone_size: once

cdr3_nt: TGTGCCAGCAGACGGGGACAGGTCGGGAACGAGCAGTACTTC
cdr3_aa: CASRRGQVGNEQYF
d_call: TRBD1
j_call: TRBJ2-7
v_call: TRBV27
clone_size: NA

cdr3_nt: TGTGCCAGCAGCCCACCACTGGGGACAAGCAATGAGCAGTTCTTC
cdr3_aa: CASSPPLGTSNEQFF
d_call: NA
j_call: TRBJ2-1
v_call: TRBV7-9
clone_size: NA

cdr3_nt: TGTGCCAGTAGAGCCTGGACAGGAAAGGGTACTGGAAACACCATATATTTT
cdr3_aa: CASRAWTGKGTGNTIYF
d_call: TRBD1
j_call: TRBJ1-3
v_call: TRBV19
clone_size: once

cdr3_nt: TGTGCCAGCAGCCCCTCGGGGGGAAGCTCCTATAATTCACCCCTCCACTTT
cdr3_aa: CASSPSGGSSYNSPLHF
d_call: NA
j_call: TRBJ1-6
v_call: TRBV7-2
clone_size: NA

cdr3_nt: TGTGCCAGCAGCCCAGGGACTAGCGGGAGGGCCGGTGAGCAGTTCTTC
cdr3_aa: CASSPGTSGRAGEQFF
d_call: TRBD2
j_call: TRBJ2-1
v_call: TRBV11-2
clone_size: NA

cdr3_nt: TGTGCCAGCAGCCCAGGTCCGGGGAATGAGCAGTTCTTC
cdr3_aa: CASSPGPGNEQFF
d_call: NA
j_call: TRBJ2-1
v_call: TRBV11-2
clone_size: NA

cdr3_nt: TGTGCCAGCAGCGAGACAGGGGGCGACGAAAAACTGTTTTTT
cdr3_aa: CASSETGGDEKLFF
d_call: TRBD1
j_call: TRBJ1-4
v_call: TRBV9
clone_size: NA

cdr3_nt: TGCAGCGGGCGACAGGCCGAGTACGGGGAGCTGTTTTTT
cdr3_aa: CSGRQAEYGELFF
d_call: NA
j_call: TRBJ2-2
v_call: TRBV29-1
clone_size: NA

cdr3_nt: TGTGCCAGCATTCGTCCTTCGGGTTCAGGGTCCTACAATGAGCAGTTCTTC
cdr3_aa: CASIRPSGSGSYNEQFF
d_call: NA
j_call: TRBJ2-1
v_call: TRBV28
clone_size: NA

cdr3_nt: TGTGCCAGCAGTGAATGGGGACAGGATAACTACGAGCAGTACTTC
cdr3_aa: CASSEWGQDNYEQYF
d_call: TRBD1
j_call: TRBJ2-7
v_call: TRBV6-1
clone_size: NA

cdr3_nt: TGCGCCAGCAGCCAGGCGACAGGGCTCTCCTACGAGCAGTACTTC
cdr3_aa: CASSQATGLSYEQYF
d_call: TRBD1
j_call: TRBJ2-7
v_call: TRBV4-3
clone_size: NA

cdr3_nt: TGTGCCACCAGCTGGGGACTGGGGGTCTACAATGAGCAGTTCTTC
cdr3_aa: CATSWGLGVYNEQFF
d_call: NA
j_call: TRBJ2-1
v_call: TRBV15
clone_size: NA

cdr3_nt: TGTGCCAGCAGCTTAAGCGGGATCTACAATGAGCAGTTCTTC
cdr3_aa: CASSLSGIYNEQFF
d_call: NA
j_call: TRBJ2-1
v_call: TRBV21-1
clone_size: NA

cdr3_nt: TGTGCCAGTAGGACACAGGGGAATAGCAATCAGCCCCAGCATTTT
cdr3_aa: CASRTQGNSNQPQHF
d_call: TRBD1
j_call: TRBJ1-5
v_call: TRBV19
clone_size: NA

cdr3_nt: TGTGCCAGCAGCGGGAGGAGGGCTAGCGGCACAGATACGCAGTATTTT
cdr3_aa: CASSGRRASGTDTQYF
d_call: NA
j_call: TRBJ2-3
v_call: TRBV7-2
clone_size: NA

cdr3_nt: TGTGCCATCGAGGGTTCCTATGGCTACACCTTC
cdr3_aa: CAIEGSYGYTF
d_call: NA
j_call: TRBJ1-2
v_call: TRBV10-3
clone_size: NA

cdr3_nt: TGCGCCAGCGGAGACTGTACTAACTATGGCTACACCTTC
cdr3_aa: CASGDCTNYGYTF
d_call: NA
j_call: TRBJ1-2
v_call: TRBV23-1
clone_size: NA

cdr3_nt: TGTGCCAGCGGTGGGTGGAGGGGCCGAGAGACCCAGTACTTC
cdr3_aa: CASGGWRGRETQYF
d_call: NA
j_call: TRBJ2-5
v_call: TRBV7-9
clone_size: NA

cdr3_nt: TGTGCCAGTAGTATGCAAACTAGTAGCTCCTACAATGAGCAGTTCTTC
cdr3_aa: CASSMQTSSSYNEQFF
d_call: NA
j_call: TRBJ2-1
v_call: TRBV19
clone_size: NA

cdr3_nt: TGTGCCTGGAGTCCCCTAACTAGCGGGAGGGCCACCTACGAGCAGTACTTC
cdr3_aa: CAWSPLTSGRATYEQYF
d_call: TRBD2
j_call: TRBJ2-7
v_call: TRBV30
clone_size: NA